The clone carrying this T cell receptor (beta chain) was found a few times. The antigen is not known. These data originate in a study of OX40 agonist ivuxolimab in advanced cancers. Study-level background: Patients were infused with ivuxolimab every 2 weeks at 0.01 to 10 mg/kg. Study results and limitations: Some nonresponders additionally presented with little normalized T-cell clonal expansion.

The CDR3 length is 16 residues. The germline CDR1 and CDR2 sequences are ENHRY and SYGVKD. The J segment lost 4 bases and the V segment lost 0 bases, leaving 8 bases of the junction unmatched. The investigators sampled blood at baseline, at cycle 4 day 1, and at cycle 7 day 1. This table comes from immunoSEQ multiplex PCR, and its TCRdb copy is limited to in-frame clones, with some not included. This table has about 61,000 clones, under 90% appearing once. The sample here was CD4+ or CD8+ T cells sorted from blood, taken in a trial of the OX40 agonist ivuxolimab. The receptor was isolated from an adult with an advanced solid tumor such as melanoma, head and neck, liver or kidney cancer. J is TRBJ2-7 and V is TRBV10-3; 8 positions agree with TRBD2. For the CDR3, the DNA is TGTGCCATCAGTGAGTCGTCCCTTAGCGGGACTTACGAGCAGTACTTC. Translated: CAISESSLSGTYEQYF.